This entry is about one TCR beta chain. This specimen belongs to a study of blood T cell repertoires in COVID-19. Study overall: Whether acute or convalescent, the COVID-19 samples came from the United States, Italy and Spain. The cDNA or gDNA used as material had been derived from T cells, B-cell-depleted T cells, or PBMCs.

TCRdb's copy holds only in-frame clones and misses some; the assay was immunoSEQ multiplex PCR. The sample consists of roughly 330,000 clones, about nine tenths of them appearing once. Recruits, aged roughly 18 to 95 years, lived in some 25 US areas. Recovery among Cohort 3 donors was established by two negative PCRs, clearance, or symptom resolution. The TCR was taken from a young woman who had recovered from COVID-19. The source material was PBMCs or T cells enriched from blood (not recorded which).

The CDR3 reads CASSFTGQGAYEQYF. Written as DNA, the CDR3 is TGTGCCAGCAGCTTCACAGGACAGGGGGCCTACGAGCAGTACTTC. This chain joins TRBV5-5 and TRBJ2-7, with TRBD1 matching over 10 bases. This CDR3 has 15 residues. The junction had 4 bases not matched to a gene; V was cut back by 2 bases and J by 2 bases. CDR1 and CDR2 from the germline V gene are SGHKS and YYEKEE (reference sequence).